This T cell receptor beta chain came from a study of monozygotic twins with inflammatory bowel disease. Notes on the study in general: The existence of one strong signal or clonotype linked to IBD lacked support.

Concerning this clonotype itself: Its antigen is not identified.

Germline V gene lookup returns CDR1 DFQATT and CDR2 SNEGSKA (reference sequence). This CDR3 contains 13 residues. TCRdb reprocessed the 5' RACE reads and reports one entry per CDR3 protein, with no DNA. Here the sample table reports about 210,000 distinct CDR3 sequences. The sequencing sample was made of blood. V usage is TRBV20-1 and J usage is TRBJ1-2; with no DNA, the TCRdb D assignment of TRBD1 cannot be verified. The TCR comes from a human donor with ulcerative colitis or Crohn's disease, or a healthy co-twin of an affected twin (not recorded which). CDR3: CSARTGSRYGYTF.